This T cell receptor (beta chain) was sequenced during a study of cytomegalovirus exposure and HLA in healthy donors. Study context: There were tens of millions of unique TCRs (from HLA-typed donors) in an early data release.

PCR amplification relied on 60 Vbeta primers (plus 13 Jbeta primers). TCRdb keeps only in-frame clones here, not all; method: immunoSEQ multiplex PCR. In the table there are roughly 160,000 clones, less than 85% of which are singletons. The length of the CDR3 is 15 residues. In germline, CDR1 is SGHDN, CDR2 FVKESK. V was pared by 3 bases and J by 6 bases, with 10 bases of the junction left unmatched. Despite likely unrecorded immune exposures, the donors were nominally healthy at the time of sampling. The gene calls are TRBV14 and TRBJ1-2; TRBD1 matches at 7 bases. Sequences were obtained from PBMCs. This receptor was identified in a man aged 35 to 55 in good health and CMV-seronegative. The CDR3 here is CASSHVQGSFDGYTF. The DNA of the CDR3 is TGTGCCAGCAGCCACGTACAGGGGTCATTTGATGGCTACACCTTC.